One sample yielded the 15 T cell receptor beta chains listed below, sequenced in a study of blood T cells in healthy people across ages. A J-beta primer mix and a sample-barcoded 5' primer were used in a second PCR of about 7 to 12 cycles. MiXCR, run by TCRdb on the 5' RACE reads, gives a single entry per CDR3 protein. The data show about 720,000 distinct CDR3 sequences, with 22% seen just once and about 22% held by the top ten. The specimen sequenced was blood. The receptors stem from a man between 65 and 85 years old in good health.

This clonotype was counted a single time. The rearrangement links TRBV7-9 to TRBJ2-1, with D hard to call. From germline, CDR1 is SEHNR and CDR2 FQNEAQ (reference sequence). The CDR3 totals 15 residues. V shed 3 bases and J shed 3 bases, with 12 bases lying between them. CDR3 in DNA: TGTGCCAGCAGCTTTACCGCTCCGTTCTACAATGAGCAGTTCTTC. Protein product: CASSFTAPFYNEQFF.

This chain joins TRBV15 and TRBJ1-5; no firm D call. Germline CDR1 reads LNHNV; CDR2 reads YYDKDF (reference sequence). The CDR3 totals 13 residues. V gave up 5 bases and J gave up 6 bases, with 11 bases separating them. As DNA, the CDR3 is TGTGCCACCAGCGTGAACGGGGTTCAGCCCCAGCATTTT. Amino acid sequence: CATSVNGVQPQHF.

The chain employs TRBV28 and TRBJ2-7; 10 bases are a match to TRBD1. With V trimmed by 5 bases and J by 1 base, 5 bases remained unmatched. This CDR3 is built from 15 residues. Germline V lookup: CDR1 MDHEN, CDR2 SYDVKM. The CDR3 sequence: CASSRDRGRSYEQYF. CDR3 coding DNA: TGTGCCAGCAGTCGGGACAGGGGACGATCCTACGAGCAGTACTTC.

This clonotype occurred many times. The V and J genes are TRBV7-6 and TRBJ1-5; D not resolved. This CDR3 contains 13 residues. V lost 5 bases and J 5 bases, leaving 10 bases between the germline ends. The germline V gene encodes CDR1 SGHVS and CDR2 FNYEAQ. For the CDR3, the DNA is TGTGCCAGCAGCCCTGACGTAGATCAGCCCCAGCATTTT. Protein product: CASSPDVDQPQHF. The complete variable domain, with remaining parts taken from reference TRBV7-6 and TRBJ1-5, reads GAGVSQSPRYKVTKRGQDVALRCDPISGHVSLYWYRQALGQGPEFLTYFNYEAQQDKSGLPNDRFSAERPEGSISTLTIQRTEQRDSAMYRCASSPDVDQPQHFGDGTRLSIL.

V and J are TRBV30 and TRBJ2-1; possibly TRBD1 for D (6 bases). V was trimmed by 8 bases and J by 0 bases, leaving 11 bases between them. From germline, CDR1 is GTSNPN and CDR2 SVGIG (reference sequence). The CDR3 spans 13 residues. CDR3: CAQQGSSYNEQFF. The CDR3 nucleotides read TGTGCCCAACAGGGTAGCTCCTACAATGAGCAGTTCTTC.

V is TRBV12-3 or TRBV12-4 and J is TRBJ2-1; tentative D call: TRBD2 (6 bases). CDR3 length: 14 residues. V lost 3 bases, J lost 5 bases, and 11 bases lay in between. Written as DNA, the CDR3 is TGTGCCAGCAGTTTCGGGAGCGCCAACAATGAGCAGTTCTTC. It translates to CASSFGSANNEQFF.

The chain couples TRBV11-2 to TRBJ1-2, with TRBD1 as a possible D gene (5 bases). There are 15 residues in the CDR3. Germline V gene sequence: CDR1 SGHAT, CDR2 FQNNGV. The ends were cut back, 0 bases at V and 4 bases at J, with 12 bases in the middle. CDR3 sequence: CASSLDWDGLYGYTF. The CDR3 DNA follows: TGTGCCAGCAGCTTAGATTGGGACGGCCTCTATGGCTACACCTTC. The full variable domain, in which reference TRBV11-2 and TRBJ1-2 provide the parts outside the CDR3, is EAGVAQSPRYKIIEKRQSVAFWCNPISGHATLYWYQQILGQGPKLLIQFQNNGVVDDSQLPKDRFSAERLKGVDSTLKIQPAKLEDSAVYLCASSLDWDGLYGYTFGSGTRLTVV.

A word on this clonotype: This sequence may be a read error, since a much larger clone differs from it by one base. The V gene is TRBV7-9, the J gene TRBJ2-7; possibly TRBD1 for D (5 bases). The germline V gene encodes CDR1 SEHNR and CDR2 FQNEAQ (reference sequence). This CDR3 contains 13 residues. Trimming took 0 bases from V and 4 from J, leaving 7 bases between them. In DNA form, the CDR3 reads TGTGCCAGCAGCTTAGCGACAGAGTACGAGCAGTACGTC. It translates to CASSLATEYEQYV.

This chain joins TRBV6-6 and TRBJ2-5; 10 positions agree with TRBD2. CDR3 length: 15 residues. V lost 4 bases, J lost 10 bases, and 12 bases stayed unmatched. In germline, CDR1 is MNHNY, CDR2 SVGAGI (reference sequence). CDR3 DNA sequence: TGTGCCAGCAGTTTCCAGAGGGACAGCGGGGGGGACCAGTACTTC. Its protein product is CASSFQRDSGGDQYF.

This clonotype has a handful of counts. This rearrangement joins TRBV12-3 or TRBV12-4 to TRBJ2-1; 8 positions agree with TRBD2. V lost 5 bases, J lost 8 bases, and 11 bases stayed unmatched. The CDR3 is 15 residues long. As DNA, the CDR3 is TGTGCCAGCAGTCCTCGACTAGCGCGGGTATATGAGCAGTTCTTC. It codes for CASSPRLARVYEQFF.

This chain uses TRBV3-1 with TRBJ2-5, with 7 bases fitting TRBD1. The J call may be mistaken, given a closer DNA end match to TRBJ2-1. The CDR3 has 14 residues. Germline assignment: CDR1 LGHDT and CDR2 YNNKEL (reference sequence). Here the CDR3 reads CASSQAGTDNEQFF. The CDR3 DNA reads as TGTGCCAGCAGCCAAGCCGGGACAGACAATGAGCAGTTCTTC.

The chain is built from TRBV4-3 and TRBJ2-5; TRBD2 matches 13 bases. With 4 bases clipped from V and 2 bases from J, the junction kept 4 bases outside the gene matches. The CDR3 length is 16 residues. Germline V gene lookup returns CDR1 LGHNA and CDR2 YSLEER. The CDR3 is CASSPETSGGQETQYF. The CDR3 DNA follows: TGCGCCAGCAGCCCAGAGACTAGCGGGGGGCAAGAGACCCAGTACTTC.

The table lists this clonotype with a count of one. This rearrangement joins TRBV19 to TRBJ1-5; D possibly corresponds to TRBD1 (5 bases). This CDR3 has 13 amino acids. CDR1 is LNHDA and CDR2 is SQIVND in the germline V gene (reference sequence). V gave up 6 bases and J gave up 7 bases, with 13 bases separating them. In nucleotides, the CDR3 is TGTGCCAGTAGGCCCAGGGTGGGGCAGCCCCAGCATTTT. Amino acid sequence: CASRPRVGQPQHF.

This clonotype was seen more than once but under ten times. The rearrangement links TRBV12-3 or TRBV12-4 to TRBJ1-2; D unclear. The V and J ends lost 0 bases and 4 bases respectively, with 12 bases between them. CDR3 length equals 15 residues. Here the CDR3 reads CASSLALGRLYGYTF. The CDR3 nucleotides are TGTGCCAGCAGTTTAGCGCTGGGTAGACTCTATGGCTACACCTTC.

V and J are TRBV21-1 and TRBJ2-5. TRBV21-1 is marked as a pseudogene. The CDR3 runs 13 residues. CDR3 residues: CASSIPNLLEQYF. The CDR3 region has the DNA TGTGCCAGCAGCATCCCCAACCTGCTGGAGCAGTACTTC.